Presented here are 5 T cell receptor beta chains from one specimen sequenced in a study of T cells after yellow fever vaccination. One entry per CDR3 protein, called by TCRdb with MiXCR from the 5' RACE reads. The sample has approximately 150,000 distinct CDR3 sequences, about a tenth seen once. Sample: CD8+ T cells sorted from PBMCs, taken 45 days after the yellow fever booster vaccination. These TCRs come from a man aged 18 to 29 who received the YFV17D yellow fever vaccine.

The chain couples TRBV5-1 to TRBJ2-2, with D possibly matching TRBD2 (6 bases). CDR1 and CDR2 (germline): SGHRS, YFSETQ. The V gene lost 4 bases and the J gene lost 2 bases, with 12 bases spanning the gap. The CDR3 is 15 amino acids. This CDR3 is CASSVGLHNTGELFF. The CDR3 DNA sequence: TGCGCCAGCAGCGTGGGACTTCACAACACCGGGGAGCTGTTTTTT.

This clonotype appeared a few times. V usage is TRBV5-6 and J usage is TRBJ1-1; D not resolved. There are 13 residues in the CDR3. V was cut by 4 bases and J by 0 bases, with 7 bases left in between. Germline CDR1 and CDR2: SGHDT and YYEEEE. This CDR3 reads CASSRAVNTEAFF. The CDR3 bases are TGTGCCAGCAGCCGCGCGGTGAACACTGAAGCTTTCTTT.

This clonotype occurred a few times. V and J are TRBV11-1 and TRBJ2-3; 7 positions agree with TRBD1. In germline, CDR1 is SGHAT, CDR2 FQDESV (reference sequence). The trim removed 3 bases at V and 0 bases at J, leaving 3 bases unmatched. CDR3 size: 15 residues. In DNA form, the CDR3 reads TGTGCCAGCAGCTTTCGGGACAGTAGCACAGATACGCAGTATTTT. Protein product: CASSFRDSSTDTQYF.

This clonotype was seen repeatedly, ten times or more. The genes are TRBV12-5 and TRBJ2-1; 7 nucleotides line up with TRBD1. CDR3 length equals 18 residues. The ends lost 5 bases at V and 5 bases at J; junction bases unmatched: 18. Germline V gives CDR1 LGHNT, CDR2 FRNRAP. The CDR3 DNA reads TGTGCTAGTGGTCTTGACTTACTTACGGGACAGAGAAACAATGAGCAGTTCTTC. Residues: CASGLDLLTGQRNNEQFF.

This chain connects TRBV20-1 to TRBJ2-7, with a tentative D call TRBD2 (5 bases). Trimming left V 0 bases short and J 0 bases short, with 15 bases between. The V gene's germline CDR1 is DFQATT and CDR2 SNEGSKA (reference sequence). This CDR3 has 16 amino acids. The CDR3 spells CSARDGIRESSYEQYF. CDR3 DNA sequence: TGCAGTGCTAGAGACGGGATTCGAGAGAGCTCCTACGAGCAGTACTTC.